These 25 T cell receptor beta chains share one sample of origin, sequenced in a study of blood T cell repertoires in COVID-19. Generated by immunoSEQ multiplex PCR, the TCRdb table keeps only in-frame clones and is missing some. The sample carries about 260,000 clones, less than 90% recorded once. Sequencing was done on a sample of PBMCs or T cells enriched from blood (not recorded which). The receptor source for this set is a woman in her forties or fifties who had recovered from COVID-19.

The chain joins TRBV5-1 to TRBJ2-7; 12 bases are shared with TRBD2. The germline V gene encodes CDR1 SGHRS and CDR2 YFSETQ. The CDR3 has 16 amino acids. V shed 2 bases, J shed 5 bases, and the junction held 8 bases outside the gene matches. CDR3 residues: CASSLETGTSGHEQYF. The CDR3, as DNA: TGCGCCAGCAGCTTAGAGACCGGGACTAGCGGGCACGAGCAGTACTTC. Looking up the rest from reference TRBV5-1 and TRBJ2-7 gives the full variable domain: KAGVTQTPRYLIKTRGQQVTLSCSPISGHRSVSWYQQTPGQGLQFLFEYFSETQRNKGNFPGRFSGRQFSNSRSEMNVSTLELGDSALYLCASSLETGTSGHEQYFGPGTRLTVT.

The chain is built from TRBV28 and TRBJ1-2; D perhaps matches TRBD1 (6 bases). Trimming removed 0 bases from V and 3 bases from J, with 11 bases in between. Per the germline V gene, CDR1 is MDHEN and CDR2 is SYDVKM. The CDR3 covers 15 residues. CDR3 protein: CASSLWRAGDYGYTF. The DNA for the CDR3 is TGTGCCAGCAGTTTATGGCGGGCAGGGGACTATGGCTACACCTTC.

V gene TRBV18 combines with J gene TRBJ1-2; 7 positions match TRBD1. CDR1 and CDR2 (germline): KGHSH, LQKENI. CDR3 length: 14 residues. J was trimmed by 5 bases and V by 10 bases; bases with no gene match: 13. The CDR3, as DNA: TGTGCCACCAGGGGGGAGAGCCACGTGTATGGCTACACCTTC. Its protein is CATRGESHVYGYTF.

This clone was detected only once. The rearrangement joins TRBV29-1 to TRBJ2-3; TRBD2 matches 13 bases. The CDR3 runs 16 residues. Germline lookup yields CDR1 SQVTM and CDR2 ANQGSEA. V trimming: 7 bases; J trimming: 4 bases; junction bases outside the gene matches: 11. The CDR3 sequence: CSDLQLLAGGADTQYF. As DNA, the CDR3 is TGCAGCGACTTGCAGCTACTAGCGGGAGGGGCAGATACGCAGTATTTT.

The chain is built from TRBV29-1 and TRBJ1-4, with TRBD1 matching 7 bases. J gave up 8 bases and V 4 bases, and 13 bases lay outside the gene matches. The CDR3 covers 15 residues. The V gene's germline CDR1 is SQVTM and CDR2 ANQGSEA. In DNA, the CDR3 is TGCAGCGTTGTCCGTGGGGCAGGGGGAAGGGAAAAACTGTTTTTT. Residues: CSVVRGAGGREKLFF.

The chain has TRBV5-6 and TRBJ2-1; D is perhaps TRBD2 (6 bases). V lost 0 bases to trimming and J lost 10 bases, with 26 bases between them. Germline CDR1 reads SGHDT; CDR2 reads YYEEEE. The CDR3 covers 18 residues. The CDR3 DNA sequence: TGTGCCAGCAGCTTGGCCTTGACAATCCTAGCTGGACGGGAGGAGCAGTTCTTC. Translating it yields CASSLALTILAGREEQFF.

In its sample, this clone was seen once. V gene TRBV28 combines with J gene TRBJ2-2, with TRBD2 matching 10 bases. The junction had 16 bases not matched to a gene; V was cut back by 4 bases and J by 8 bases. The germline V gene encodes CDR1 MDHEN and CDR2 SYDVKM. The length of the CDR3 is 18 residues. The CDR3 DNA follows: TGTGCCAGCAGTTCGGCCCCTAGCGGGAGACTGCGCCCTGGGGAGCTGTTTTTT. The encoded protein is CASSSAPSGRLRPGELFF.

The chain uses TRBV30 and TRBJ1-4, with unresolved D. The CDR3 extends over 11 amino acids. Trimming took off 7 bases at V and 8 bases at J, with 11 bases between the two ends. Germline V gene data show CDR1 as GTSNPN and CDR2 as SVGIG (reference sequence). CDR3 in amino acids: CAFRQQEKLFF. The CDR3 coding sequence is TGTGCCTTCAGACAACAAGAAAAACTGTTTTTT.

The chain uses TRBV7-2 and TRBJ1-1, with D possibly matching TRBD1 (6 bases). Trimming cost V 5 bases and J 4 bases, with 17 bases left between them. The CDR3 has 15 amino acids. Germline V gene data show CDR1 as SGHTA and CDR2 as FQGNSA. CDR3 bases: TGTGCCAGCAGCCCTACCCATCAGGGGTTCACTGAAGCTTTCTTT. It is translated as CASSPTHQGFTEAFF. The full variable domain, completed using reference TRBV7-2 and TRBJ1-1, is GAGVSQSPSNKVTEKGKDVELRCDPISGHTALYWYRQSLGQGLEFLIYFQGNSAPDKSGLPSDRFSAERTGGSVSTLTIQRTQQEDSAVYLCASSPTHQGFTEAFFGQGTRLTVV.

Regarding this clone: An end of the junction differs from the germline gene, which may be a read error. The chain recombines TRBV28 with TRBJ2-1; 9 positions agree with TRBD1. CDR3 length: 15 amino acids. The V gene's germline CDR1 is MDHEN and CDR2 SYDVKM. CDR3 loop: CASRLGTGYSSEQFF. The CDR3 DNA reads TGTGCCAGCCGTTTGGGGACAGGGTACTCAAGTGAGCAGTTCTTC.

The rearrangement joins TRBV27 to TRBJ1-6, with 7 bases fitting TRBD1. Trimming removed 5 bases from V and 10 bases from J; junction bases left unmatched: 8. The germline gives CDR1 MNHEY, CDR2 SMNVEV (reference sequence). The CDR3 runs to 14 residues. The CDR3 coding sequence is TGTGCCAGCAGTATAACAGGGGCGAGGTCACCCCTCCACTTT. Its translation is CASSITGARSPLHF.

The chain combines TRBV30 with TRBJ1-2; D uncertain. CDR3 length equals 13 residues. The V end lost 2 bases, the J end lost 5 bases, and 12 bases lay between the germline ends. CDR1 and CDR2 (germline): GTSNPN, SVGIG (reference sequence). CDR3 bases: TGTGCCTGGAGTACTACGTTACCATATGGCTACACCTTC. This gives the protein CAWSTTLPYGYTF.

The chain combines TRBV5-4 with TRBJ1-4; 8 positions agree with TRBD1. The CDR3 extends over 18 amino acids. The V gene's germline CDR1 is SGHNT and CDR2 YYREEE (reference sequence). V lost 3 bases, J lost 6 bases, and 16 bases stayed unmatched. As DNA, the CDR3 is TGTGCCAGCAGCTACATACCCACCCCGACAGGGGCATATGAAAAACTGTTTTTT. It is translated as CASSYIPTPTGAYEKLFF.

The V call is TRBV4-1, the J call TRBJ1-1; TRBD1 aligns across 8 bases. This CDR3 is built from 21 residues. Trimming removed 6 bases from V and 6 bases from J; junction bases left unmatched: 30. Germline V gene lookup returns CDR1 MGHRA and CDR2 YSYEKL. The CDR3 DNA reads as TGCGCCAGCAGGCAGGGGGCCGGGGCGCGGAAAGAGAGCCACGTAGGGGCTGAAGCTTTCTTT. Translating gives CASRQGAGARKESHVGAEAFF.

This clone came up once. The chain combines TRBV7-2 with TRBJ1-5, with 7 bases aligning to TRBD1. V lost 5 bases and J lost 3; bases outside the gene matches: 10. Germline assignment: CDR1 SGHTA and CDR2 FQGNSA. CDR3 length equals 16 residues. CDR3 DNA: TGTGCCAGCAGCAGGCCCGGGACAGCGCCCAATCAGCCCCAGCATTTT. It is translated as CASSRPGTAPNQPQHF. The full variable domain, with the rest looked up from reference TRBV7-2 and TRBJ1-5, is GAGVSQSPSNKVTEKGKDVELRCDPISGHTALYWYRQSLGQGLEFLIYFQGNSAPDKSGLPSDRFSAERTGGSVSTLTIQRTQQEDSAVYLCASSRPGTAPNQPQHFGDGTRLSIL.

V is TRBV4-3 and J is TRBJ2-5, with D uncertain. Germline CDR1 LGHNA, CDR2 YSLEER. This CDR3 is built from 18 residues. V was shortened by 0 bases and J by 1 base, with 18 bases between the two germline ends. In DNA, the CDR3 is TGCGCCAGCAGCCAAGATCTAACGCCACTGAATATCCAAGAGACCCAGTACTTC. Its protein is CASSQDLTPLNIQETQYF.

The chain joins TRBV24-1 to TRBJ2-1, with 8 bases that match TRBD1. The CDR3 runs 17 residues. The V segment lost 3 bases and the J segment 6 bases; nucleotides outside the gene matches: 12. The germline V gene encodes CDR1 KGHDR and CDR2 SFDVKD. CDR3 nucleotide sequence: TGTGCCACCAGTGATCCCATAAGACAGGGGTGGGCCAATGAGCAGTTCTTC. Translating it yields CATSDPIRQGWANEQFF.

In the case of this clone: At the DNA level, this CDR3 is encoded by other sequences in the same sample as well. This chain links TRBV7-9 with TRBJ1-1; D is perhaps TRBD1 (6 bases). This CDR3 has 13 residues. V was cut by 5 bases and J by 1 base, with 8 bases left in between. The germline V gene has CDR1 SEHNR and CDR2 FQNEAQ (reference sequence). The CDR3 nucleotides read TGTGCCAGCAGCCTACAGGGGAACACTGAAGCTTTCTTT. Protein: CASSLQGNTEAFF.

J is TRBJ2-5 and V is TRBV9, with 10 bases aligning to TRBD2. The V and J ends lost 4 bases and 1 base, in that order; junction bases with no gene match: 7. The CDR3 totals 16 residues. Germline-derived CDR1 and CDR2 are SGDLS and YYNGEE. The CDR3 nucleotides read TGTGCCAGCAGCCCGAGCGGGAGGGCCCTCCAAGAGACCCAGTACTTC. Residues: CASSPSGRALQETQYF.

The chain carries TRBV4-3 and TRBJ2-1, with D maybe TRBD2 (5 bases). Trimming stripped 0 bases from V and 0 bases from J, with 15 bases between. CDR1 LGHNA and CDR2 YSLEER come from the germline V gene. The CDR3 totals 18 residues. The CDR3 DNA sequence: TGCGCCAGCAGCCAAGATTTTGGCGGGCTAAGCTCCTACAATGAGCAGTTCTTC. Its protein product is CASSQDFGGLSSYNEQFF.

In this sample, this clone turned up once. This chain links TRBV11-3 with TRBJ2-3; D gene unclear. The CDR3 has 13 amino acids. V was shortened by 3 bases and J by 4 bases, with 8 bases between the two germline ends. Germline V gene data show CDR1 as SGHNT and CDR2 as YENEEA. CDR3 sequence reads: CASSFSESDTQYF. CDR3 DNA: TGTGCCAGCAGCTTCTCCGAGTCAGATACGCAGTATTTT.

Written as DNA, the CDR3 is TGTGCCAGCAGCCGACTGAAGTACAATCAGCCCCAGCATTTT. This encodes CASSRLKYNQPQHF. V and J are TRBV2 and TRBJ1-5; D is uncertain. Trimming left V 6 bases short and J 3 bases short, with 12 bases between. The CDR3 has 14 amino acids. Germline-derived CDR1 and CDR2 are SNHLY and FYNNEI.

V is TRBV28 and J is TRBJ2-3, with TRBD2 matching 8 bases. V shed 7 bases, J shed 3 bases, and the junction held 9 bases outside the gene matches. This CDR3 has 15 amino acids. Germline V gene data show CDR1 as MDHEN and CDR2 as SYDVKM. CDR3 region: CASTSVAGFTDTQYF. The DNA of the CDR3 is TGTGCCAGCACAAGTGTAGCGGGATTTACAGATACGCAGTATTTT.

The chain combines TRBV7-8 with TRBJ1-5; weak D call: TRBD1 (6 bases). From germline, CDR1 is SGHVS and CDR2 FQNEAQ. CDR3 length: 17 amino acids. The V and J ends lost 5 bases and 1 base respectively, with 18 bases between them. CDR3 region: CASSPLRTDRSNQPQHF. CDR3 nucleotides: TGTGCCAGCAGCCCCTTGAGAACGGACAGAAGCAATCAGCCCCAGCATTTT.

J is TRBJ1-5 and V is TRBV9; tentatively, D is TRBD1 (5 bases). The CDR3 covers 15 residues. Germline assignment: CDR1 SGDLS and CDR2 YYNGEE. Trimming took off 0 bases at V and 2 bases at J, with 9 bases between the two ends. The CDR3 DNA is TGTGCCAGCAGCGTAGCAGGGCAGGGCAATCAGCCCCAGCATTTT. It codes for CASSVAGQGNQPQHF.